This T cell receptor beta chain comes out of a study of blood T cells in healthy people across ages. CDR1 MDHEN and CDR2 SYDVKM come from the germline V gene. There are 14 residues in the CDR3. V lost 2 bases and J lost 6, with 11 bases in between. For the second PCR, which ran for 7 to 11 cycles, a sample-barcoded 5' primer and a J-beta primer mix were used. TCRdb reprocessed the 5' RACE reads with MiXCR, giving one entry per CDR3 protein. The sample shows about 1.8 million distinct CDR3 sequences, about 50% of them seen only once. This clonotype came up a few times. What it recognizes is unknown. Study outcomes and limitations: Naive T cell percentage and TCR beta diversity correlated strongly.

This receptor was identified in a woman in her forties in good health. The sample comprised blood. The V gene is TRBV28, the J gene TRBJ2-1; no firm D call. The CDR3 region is CASSLGVLVNEQFF. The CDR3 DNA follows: TGTGCCAGCAGTTTAGGAGTCCTCGTCAATGAGCAGTTCTTC.